The text below deals with one T cell receptor (beta chain). This clone was counted only a few times. The antigen it recognizes is unknown. Within one base of it there is no much larger clone, and no base qualities were kept. Other nucleotide sequences in the sample specify the same CDR3. The source of the sample is a study of T cell clones after liver transplantation (dated by TCRdb to between 2018 and 2020). About the full investigation: The samples were obtained from ITN030ST, a randomized trial that attempted immunosuppression withdrawal within 2 years after liver transplantation. Tolerance was defined as complete withdrawal of immunosuppression for at least one year without a rise in liver enzymes beyond twice the upper limit of normal. Third party-reactive TCRbeta sequences from pre-transplant MLRs were also identified as an antigen-independent comparator for donor-reactive sequences. Donor-reactive T cell clones were identified by TCRbeta sequencing following a pre-transplant mixed lymphocyte reaction and were subsequently tracked in post-transplant blood. Subjects received no induction therapy and standard immunosuppression until randomization at 12-24 months post-transplant. Of the eight recipients, three were HCV-positive, while the remaining recipients had been transplanted for non-autoimmune, non-viral indications. Blood samples were collected pre-transplant, then pre-randomization ahead of withdrawal, and finally post-randomization once withdrawal had either been completed or failed. The study cohort included 8 liver transplant recipients, of whom 3 were classified as tolerant and 5 as non-tolerant.

Thawed unstimulated PBMCs were stained for CD3, CD4 and CD8 and FACS-sorted into CD3+CD4+ and CD3+CD8+ populations. All 8 studied subjects were randomized to immunosuppression withdrawal. The Qiagen DNeasy Blood and Tissue Kit was used for isolation of genomic DNA. High-throughput TCRbeta CDR3 sequencing of frozen genomic DNA was performed by immunoSEQ, including PCR amplification, mapping, bias correction and internal controls. Per the authors' processing: Only productive rearrangements were retained, and each unique TCRbeta sequence was defined by its CDR3 nucleotide sequence together with its V and J gene. For classification of a sequence as donor-reactive, at least 5-fold expansion in CFSE-low cells relative to unstimulated pre-transplant cells and a frequency of at least 0.01% were required. To ensure at least 90% detection power, minimum frequency thresholds were set for each subject based on that subject's lowest-template unstimulated sample. Jensen-Shannon divergence between the top 1000 TCRbeta sequences post- versus pre-transplant served as the measure of repertoire turnover. Two-sided Fisher's exact tests were used to test for changes in the detection of donor-reactive sequences. The clones in this table, taken by TCRdb from immuneACCESS, are in-frame only. Not every clone is retained; where verified, under half of the shortfall comes from an unresolved V gene, and the cause of the rest is unknown. V, J and clone size were drawn from that table, and D and trimming were deduced from the DNA. This sample is represented by 75,000 to 95,000 clones; around 80% of them were singletons. The top ten constitute 2.1% of the sample.

The paper's findings and limits, for the study overall: Donor-reactive sequences declined more than third party-reactive ones, suggesting partial antigen-specific deletion unrelated to withdrawal success. In most of the 8 subjects, regardless of tolerance or HCV status, circulating donor-reactive CD4 TCRbeta sequences dropped significantly post-transplant. In a couple of subjects, low numbers of available donor cells limited the measurable donor-reactive repertoire. When repertoire turnover was accounted for, significantly reduced detection of donor-reactive sequences was found in 7 of 8 subjects for CD4 and in 8 of 8 subjects for CD8. Because allograft tissue specimens were not available, migration of donor-reactive T cells into the graft, rather than deletion, may have occurred. Because of small, heterogeneous patient numbers and non-standardized post-transplant time points, the conclusions were only preliminary.

V and J lose 0 bases and 10 bases, and a span of 7 bases separates them. For CDR1 and CDR2, the germline V gene (reference sequence) lists DFQATT and SNEGSKA. From the cysteine up to the phenylalanine, the CDR3 has a length of 11 residues. Only the CDR3 DNA stays, 33 bases, in frame from base 1. The source was CD4+ T cells from blood, collected around 50 months after liver transplant. This receptor chain uses TRBV20-1 and TRBJ2-1, with the D gene not clear enough to name. This receptor was identified in a human patient who received a liver transplant. Following transplantation, part of the T cell population may be supplied by the graft donor rather than the patient. The DNA sequence is as follows: TGCAGTGCTAGAGACGGCCGAGAGCAGTTCTTC. This encodes CSARDGREQFF.